The rows below give T cell receptor beta chains drawn from one sample of a study of cytomegalovirus exposure and HLA in healthy donors. The assay was immunoSEQ multiplex PCR, and TCRdb's table has in-frame clones only and misses some. This table has about 110,000 clones, 76% appearing once. Sequencing used PBMCs. These receptors were taken from a man younger than 40 in good health and CMV-seropositive. Each CDR3 is given with its conserved first and last residue. The order of the fields is V gene, J gene, D gene, clone size, CDR3 protein, CDR3 DNA. The D gene is left open where the match is weak. The size field is filled for only some rows; it gives once, few, many or a size class.

TRBV30	TRBJ2-7	-	-	CAWRRVGAYEQYF	TGTGCCTGGAGAAGGGTAGGGGCCTACGAGCAGTACTTC
TRBV27	TRBJ1-1	TRBD1	-	CASSVQGPGGTEAFF	TGTGCCAGCAGTGTACAGGGGCCTGGCGGGACTGAAGCTTTCTTT
TRBV4-2	TRBJ1-1	TRBD1	-	CASSPDRGHTEAFF	TGTGCCAGCAGCCCGGACAGGGGGCACACTGAAGCTTTCTTT
TRBV27	TRBJ1-1	-	-	CASSLTGNTEAFF	TGTGCCAGCAGTTTGACAGGGAACACTGAAGCTTTCTTT
TRBV6-6	TRBJ2-5	TRBD1	-	CASSYSSTGVETQYF	TGTGCCAGCAGTTACTCCTCGACAGGGGTAGAGACCCAGTACTTC
TRBV5-1	TRBJ2-7	TRBD1	-	CASSLGQGEGEQYF	TGCGCCAGCAGCTTGGGGCAGGGGGAAGGGGAGCAGTACTTC
TRBV28	TRBJ2-5	TRBD2	-	CASSLQTSGGPQETQYF	TGTGCCAGCAGTTTACAAACTAGCGGGGGGCCGCAAGAGACCCAGTACTTC
TRBV5-1	TRBJ1-1	TRBD1	few	CASSPSNTGDTEAFF	TGCGCCAGCAGCCCTTCTAATACAGGGGATACTGAAGCTTTCTTT
TRBV5-4	TRBJ1-2	TRBD1	-	CASSLAGQGVYGYTF	TGTGCCAGCAGCTTGGCCGGACAGGGAGTCTATGGCTACACCTTC
TRBV28	TRBJ2-3	-	-	CASNLMKYEQADTQYF	TGTGCCAGCAACTTGATGAAGTATGAGCAAGCAGATACGCAGTATTTT
TRBV7-2	TRBJ2-7	-	-	CASSLGRGLYEQYF	TGTGCCAGCAGCTTAGGGCGGGGGCTCTACGAGCAGTACTTC
TRBV12-2	TRBJ2-6	-	-	CASRLARDRVANVLTF	TGTGCAAGTCGCTTAGCTAGGGACAGGGTAGCCAACGTCCTGACTTTC
TRBV6-5	TRBJ1-1	-	-	CASSSTGMNTEAFF	TGTGCCAGCAGTTCTACAGGGATGAACACTGAAGCTTTCTTT
TRBV27	TRBJ1-5	TRBD1	-	CASSTTGNGNQPQHF	TGTGCCAGCAGTACGACAGGGAATGGGAATCAGCCCCAGCATTTT
TRBV2	TRBJ2-5	-	-	CASQAGRATPTQYF	TGTGCCTCCCAGGCCGGGCGGGCTACCCCCACCCAGTACTTC
TRBV5-1	TRBJ1-3	-	-	CASSLGFPSALSGNTIYF	TGCGCCAGCAGCTTGGGGTTCCCCTCCGCACTCTCTGGAAACACCATATATTTT
TRBV12-5	TRBJ2-3	TRBD2	-	CASGLEAGGLEWGTDTQYF	TGTGCTAGTGGTTTGGAGGCGGGGGGGCTAGAATGGGGCACAGATACGCAGTATTTT
TRBV27	TRBJ1-2	-	-	CASSHRELYSLLTNYGYTF	TGTGCCAGCAGTCACAGGGAGCTTTATTCTCTCCTGACCAACTATGGCTACACCTTC
TRBV6-4	TRBJ2-3	TRBD2	-	CASSDVASGGTDTQYF	TGTGCCAGCAGTGACGTGGCTAGCGGGGGCACAGATACGCAGTATTTT
TRBV2	TRBJ1-4	-	-	CASSAVPGNEKLFF	TGTGCCAGCAGTGCCGTTCCAGGGAATGAAAAACTGTTTTTT
TRBV28	TRBJ1-5	-	-	CASTPGFPSNQPQHF	TGTGCCAGCACTCCAGGGTTTCCGAGCAATCAGCCCCAGCATTTT
TRBV6-6	TRBJ2-2	-	-	CASNKGTPNTGELFF	TGTGCCAGCAATAAGGGGACTCCGAACACCGGGGAGCTGTTTTTT
TRBV5-1	TRBJ2-4	-	-	CASSLRGGVYIQYF	TGCGCCAGCAGCTTGAGGGGGGGAGTGTACATTCAGTACTTC
TRBV29-1	TRBJ1-2	TRBD1	once	CSVAGGGIYGYTF	TGCAGCGTTGCAGGGGGCGGGATCTATGGCTACACCTTC
TRBV7-6	TRBJ2-3	TRBD2	-	CASSSLASGAADTQYF	TGTGCCAGCAGCTCCCTGGCTAGCGGGGCGGCGGATACGCAGTATTTT
TRBV30	TRBJ2-3	-	-	CAWRAGFVVDTQYF	TGTGCCTGGAGAGCAGGGTTTGTTGTAGATACGCAGTATTTT
TRBV4-2	TRBJ2-6	TRBD2	-	CASSQDGGAGANVLTF	TGTGCCAGCAGCCAAGATGGGGGGGCTGGGGCCAACGTCCTGACTTTC
TRBV9	TRBJ2-1	-	-	CASSPSRGGVPEQFF	TGTGCCAGCAGCCCCTCGAGAGGGGGGGTACCTGAGCAGTTCTTC
TRBV7-8	TRBJ1-5	TRBD1	-	CASSLRGQGNQPQHF	TGTGCCAGCAGCCTGCGGGGACAGGGCAATCAGCCCCAGCATTTT
TRBV2	TRBJ1-2	TRBD1	-	CASSISTGGYGYTF	TGTGCCAGCTCCATTAGCACAGGGGGCTATGGCTACACCTTC
TRBV10-2	TRBJ2-7	TRBD1	-	CASSEGTGTGGRVQYF	TGCGCCAGCAGTGAGGGAACCGGGACAGGGGGTCGTGTGCAGTACTTC